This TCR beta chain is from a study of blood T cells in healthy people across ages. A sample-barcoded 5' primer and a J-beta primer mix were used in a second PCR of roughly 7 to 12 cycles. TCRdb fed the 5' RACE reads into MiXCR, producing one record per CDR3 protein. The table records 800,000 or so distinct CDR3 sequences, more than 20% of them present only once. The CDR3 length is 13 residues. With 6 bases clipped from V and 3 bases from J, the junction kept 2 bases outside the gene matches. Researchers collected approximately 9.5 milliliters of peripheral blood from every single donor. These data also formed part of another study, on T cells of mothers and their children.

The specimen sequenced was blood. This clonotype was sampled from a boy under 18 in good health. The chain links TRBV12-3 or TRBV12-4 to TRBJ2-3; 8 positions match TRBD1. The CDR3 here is CASRHRGTDTQYF. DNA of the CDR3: TGTGCCAGCAGGCACAGGGGGACAGATACGCAGTATTTT.